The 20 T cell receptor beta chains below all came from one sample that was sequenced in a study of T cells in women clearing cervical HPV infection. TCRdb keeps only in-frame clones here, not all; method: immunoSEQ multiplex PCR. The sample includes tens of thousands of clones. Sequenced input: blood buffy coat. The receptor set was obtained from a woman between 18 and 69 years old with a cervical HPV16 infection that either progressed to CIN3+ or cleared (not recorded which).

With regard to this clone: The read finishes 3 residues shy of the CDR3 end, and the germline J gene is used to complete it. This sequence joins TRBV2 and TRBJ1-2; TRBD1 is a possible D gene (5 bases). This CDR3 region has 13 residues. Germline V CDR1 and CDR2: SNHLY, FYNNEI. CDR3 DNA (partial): TGTGCCTGTACCCCGGGGGAAACCTACGAC. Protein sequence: CACTPGETYD. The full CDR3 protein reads CACTPGETYDYTF.

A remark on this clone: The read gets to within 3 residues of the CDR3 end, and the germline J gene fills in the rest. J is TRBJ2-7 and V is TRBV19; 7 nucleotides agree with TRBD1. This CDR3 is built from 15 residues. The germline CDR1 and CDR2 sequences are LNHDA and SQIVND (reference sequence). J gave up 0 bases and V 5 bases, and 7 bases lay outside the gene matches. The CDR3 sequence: CASSARDSPSYEQYF. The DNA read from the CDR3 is TGTGCCAGTAGTGCCCGGGACAGCCCCTCCTACGAG.

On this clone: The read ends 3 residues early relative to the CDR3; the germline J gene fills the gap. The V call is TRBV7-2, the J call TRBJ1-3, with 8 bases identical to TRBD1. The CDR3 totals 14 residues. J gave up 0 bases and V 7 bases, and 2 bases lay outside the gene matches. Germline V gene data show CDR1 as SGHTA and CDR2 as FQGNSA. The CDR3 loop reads CASNRGSSGNTIYF. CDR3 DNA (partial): TGTGCCAGCAACAGGGGGAGCTCTGGAAACACC. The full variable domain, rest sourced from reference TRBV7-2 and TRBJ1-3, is GAGVSQSPSNKVTEKGKDVELRCDPISGHTALYWYRQSLGQGLEFLIYFQGNSAPDKSGLPSDRFSAERTGGSVSTLTIQRTQQEDSAVYLCASNRGSSGNTIYFGEGSWLTVV.

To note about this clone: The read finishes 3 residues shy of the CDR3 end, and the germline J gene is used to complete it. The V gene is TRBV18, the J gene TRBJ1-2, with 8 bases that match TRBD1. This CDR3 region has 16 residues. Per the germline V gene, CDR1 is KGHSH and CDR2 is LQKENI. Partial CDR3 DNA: TGTGCCAGCTCACCACGGACAGGGAAGTCCTACAATGAC. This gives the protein CASSPRTGKSYND. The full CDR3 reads CASSPRTGKSYNDYTF.

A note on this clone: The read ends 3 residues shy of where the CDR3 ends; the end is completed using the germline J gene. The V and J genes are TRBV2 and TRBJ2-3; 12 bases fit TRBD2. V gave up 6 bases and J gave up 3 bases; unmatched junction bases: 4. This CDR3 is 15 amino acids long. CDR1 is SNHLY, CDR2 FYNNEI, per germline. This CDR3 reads CASRTTSGGTDTQYF. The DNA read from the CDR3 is TGTGCCAGCAGGACGACTAGCGGGGGAACAGATACG.

The CDR3 reads CSAREGLAGGVQETQYF. Incomplete CDR3 DNA: TGCAGTGCTAGAGAAGGACTAGCGGGGGGTGTTCAAGAGACC. The chain is built from TRBV20-1 and TRBJ2-5, with 14 bases identical to TRBD2. With the read ending 3 residues before the CDR3 end, the germline J gene is used to fill in that end. This CDR3 region has 17 residues. Germline-derived CDR1 and CDR2 are DFQATT and SNEGSKA (reference sequence). Trimming cost V 0 bases and J 2 bases; bases outside gene matches: 5.

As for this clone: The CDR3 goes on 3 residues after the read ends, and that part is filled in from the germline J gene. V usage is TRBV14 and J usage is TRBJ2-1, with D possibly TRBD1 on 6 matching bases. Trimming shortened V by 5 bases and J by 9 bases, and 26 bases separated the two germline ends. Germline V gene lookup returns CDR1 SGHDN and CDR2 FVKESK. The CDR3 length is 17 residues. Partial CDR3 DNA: TGTGCCAGCAGCGTCAGGGGCAATTTCCCGGCGCATAGTGAG. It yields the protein CASSVRGNFPAHSE. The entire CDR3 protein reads CASSVRGNFPAHSEQFF. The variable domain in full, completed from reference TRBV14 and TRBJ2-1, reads EAGVTQFPSHSVIEKGQTVTLRCDPISGHDNLYWYRRVMGKEIKFLLHFVKESKQDESGMPNNRFLAERTGGTYSTLKVQPAELEDSGVYFCASSVRGNFPAHSEQFFGPGTRLTVL.

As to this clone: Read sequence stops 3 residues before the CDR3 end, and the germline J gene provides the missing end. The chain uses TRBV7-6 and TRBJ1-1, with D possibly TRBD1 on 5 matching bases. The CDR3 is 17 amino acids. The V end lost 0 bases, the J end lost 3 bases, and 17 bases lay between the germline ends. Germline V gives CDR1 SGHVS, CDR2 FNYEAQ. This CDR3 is CASSLARGRPLDTEAFF. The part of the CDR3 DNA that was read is TGTGCCAGCAGCTTAGCCCGGGGGAGACCACTGGACACTGAA.

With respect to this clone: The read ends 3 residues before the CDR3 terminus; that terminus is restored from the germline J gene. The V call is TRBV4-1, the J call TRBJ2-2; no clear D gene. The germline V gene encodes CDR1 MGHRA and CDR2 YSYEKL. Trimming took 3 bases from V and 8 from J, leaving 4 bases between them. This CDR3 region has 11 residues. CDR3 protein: CASSHQGELFF. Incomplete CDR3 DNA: TGCGCCAGCAGCCACCAAGGGGAG.

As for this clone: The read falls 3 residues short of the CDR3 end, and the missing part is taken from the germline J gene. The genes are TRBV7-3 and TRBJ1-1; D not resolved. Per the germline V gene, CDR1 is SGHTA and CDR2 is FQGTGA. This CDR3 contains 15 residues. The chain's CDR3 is CASSPSRGQLKEAFF. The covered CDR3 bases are TGTGCCAGCAGCCCCTCGCGAGGGCAGTTGAAAGAA.

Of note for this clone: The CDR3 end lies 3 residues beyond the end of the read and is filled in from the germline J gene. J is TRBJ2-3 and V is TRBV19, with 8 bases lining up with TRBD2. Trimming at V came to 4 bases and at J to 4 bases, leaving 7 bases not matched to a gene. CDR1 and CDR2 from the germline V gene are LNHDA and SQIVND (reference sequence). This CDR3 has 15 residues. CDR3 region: CASSKLAVQADTQYF. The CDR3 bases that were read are TGTGCCAGTAGTAAACTAGCGGTTCAGGCAGATACG.

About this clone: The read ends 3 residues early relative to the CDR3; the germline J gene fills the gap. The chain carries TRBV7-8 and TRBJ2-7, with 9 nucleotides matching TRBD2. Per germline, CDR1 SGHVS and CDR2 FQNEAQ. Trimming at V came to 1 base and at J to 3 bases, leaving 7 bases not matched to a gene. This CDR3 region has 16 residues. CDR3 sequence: CASSLEGLAGSYEQYF. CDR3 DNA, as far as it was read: TGTGCCAGCAGCTTAGAAGGTCTAGCGGGGAGCTACGAG.

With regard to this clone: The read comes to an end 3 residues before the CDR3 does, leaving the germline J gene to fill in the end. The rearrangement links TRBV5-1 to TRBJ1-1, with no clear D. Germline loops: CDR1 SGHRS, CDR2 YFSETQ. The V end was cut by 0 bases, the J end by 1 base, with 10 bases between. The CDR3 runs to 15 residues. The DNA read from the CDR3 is TGCGCCAGCAGCTTGGACCTCGCAGGGAACACTGAA. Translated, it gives CASSLDLAGNTE. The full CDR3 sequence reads CASSLDLAGNTEAFF.

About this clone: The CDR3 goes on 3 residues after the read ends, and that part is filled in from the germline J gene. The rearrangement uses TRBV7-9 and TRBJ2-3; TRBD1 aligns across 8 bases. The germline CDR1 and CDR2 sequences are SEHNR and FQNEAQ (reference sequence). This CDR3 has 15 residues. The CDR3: CASSSLRTGTKPQYF. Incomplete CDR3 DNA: TGTGCCAGCAGCTCCCTCCGGACAGGGACGAAGCCG. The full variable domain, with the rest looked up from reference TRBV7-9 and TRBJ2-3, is DTGVSQNPRHKITKRGQNVTFRCDPISEHNRLYWYRQTLGQGPEFLTYFQNEAQLEKSRLLSDRFSAERPKGSFSTLEIQRTEQGDSAMYLCASSSLRTGTKPQYFGPGTRLTVL.

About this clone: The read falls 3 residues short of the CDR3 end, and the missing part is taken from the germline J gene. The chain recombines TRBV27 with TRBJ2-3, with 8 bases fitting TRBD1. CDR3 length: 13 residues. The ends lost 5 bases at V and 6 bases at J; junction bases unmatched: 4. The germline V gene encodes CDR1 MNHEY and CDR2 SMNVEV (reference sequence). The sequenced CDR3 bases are TGTGCCAGCAGTATCGGGACAGGCGATACG. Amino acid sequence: CASSIGTGDT. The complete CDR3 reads CASSIGTGDTQYF.

The CDR3 loop reads CASSLVTGGSSPLHF. Partial CDR3 DNA: TGTGCCAGCAGTCTCGTAACAGGGGGGAGTTCACCC. This sequence joins TRBV2 and TRBJ1-6; 8 bases fit TRBD1. The read halts 3 residues ahead of the CDR3 end, with the missing end drawn from the germline J gene. In germline, CDR1 is SNHLY, CDR2 FYNNEI. The J segment lost 9 bases and the V segment lost 5 bases, leaving 9 bases of the junction unmatched. The CDR3 length is 15 residues.

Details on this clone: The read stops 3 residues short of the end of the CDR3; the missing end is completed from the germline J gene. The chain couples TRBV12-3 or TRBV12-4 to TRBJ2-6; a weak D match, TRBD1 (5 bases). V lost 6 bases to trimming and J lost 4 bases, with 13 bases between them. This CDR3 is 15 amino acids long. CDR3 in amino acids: CASRRQGSGANVLTF. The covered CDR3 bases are TGTGCCAGCAGACGTCAGGGTTCCGGGGCCAACGTC.

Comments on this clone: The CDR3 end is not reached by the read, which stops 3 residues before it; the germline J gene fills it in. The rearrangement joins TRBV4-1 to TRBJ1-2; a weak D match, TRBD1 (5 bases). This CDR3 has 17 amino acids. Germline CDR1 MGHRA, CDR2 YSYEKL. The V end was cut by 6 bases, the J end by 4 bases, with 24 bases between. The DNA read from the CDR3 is TGCGCCAGCAGTCTGAATCCCAGGGTGGCTTCCCTCTATGGC. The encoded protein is CASSLNPRVASLYG. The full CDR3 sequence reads CASSLNPRVASLYGYTF.

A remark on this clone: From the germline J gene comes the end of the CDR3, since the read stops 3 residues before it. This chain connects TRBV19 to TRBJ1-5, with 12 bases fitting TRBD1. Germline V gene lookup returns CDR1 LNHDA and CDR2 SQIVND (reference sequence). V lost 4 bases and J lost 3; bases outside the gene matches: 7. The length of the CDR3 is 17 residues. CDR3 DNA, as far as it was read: TGTGCCAGTAGTAGAGGGACAGGGGGCCTCTCCAATCAGCCC. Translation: CASSRGTGGLSNQP. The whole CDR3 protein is CASSRGTGGLSNQPQHF.

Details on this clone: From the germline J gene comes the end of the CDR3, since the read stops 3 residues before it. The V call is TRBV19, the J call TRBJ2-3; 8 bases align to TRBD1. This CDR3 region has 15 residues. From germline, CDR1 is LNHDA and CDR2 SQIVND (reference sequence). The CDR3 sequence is CASKHRGIGNQPQYF. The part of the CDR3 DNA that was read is TGTGCCAGTAAACACAGGGGGATTGGCAATCAGCCG.